This T cell receptor beta chain is drawn from a study of regulatory T cells in long-lasting Graves disease. Overall study: For under 3 months, newly diagnosed Graves' patients had been taking antithyroid drugs.

This clonotype was detected a few times. Indicated time point: newly diagnosed GD, antithyroid drugs for less than 3 months. Extracted RNA from PBMCs served as the source of the TCR library. The source of the patients was an endocrinology department in Xi'an, China. Both iRepertoire HTBI primers and Arm-PCR of CDR3 regions were used to build the TCR beta libraries. TCRdb processed the multiplex PCR reads anew with MiXCR; each CDR3 protein has one entry. This sample has hundreds of thousands of distinct CDR3 sequences, with around 16% found just once. V was pared by 3 bases and J by 8 bases, with 7 bases of the junction left unmatched. Germline V gene lookup returns CDR1 GTSNPN and CDR2 SVGIG (reference sequence). The CDR3 extends over 13 amino acids. The same sample was also used in a study of T cells in Graves' hyperthyroidism and ophthalmopathy.

Specimen: peripheral blood mononuclear cells (PBMCs), collected at new diagnosis, from a patient treated with antithyroid drugs. This clonotype was obtained from a woman aged 40 to 50 with Graves disease. V usage is TRBV30 and J usage is TRBJ1-1; 9 bases match TRBD1. This CDR3 reads CAWSRWDRDEAFF. The CDR3 DNA sequence: TGTGCCTGGAGCCGCTGGGACAGGGACGAAGCTTTCTTT.